This record covers a single T cell receptor beta chain. Its specificity is unknown. This record belongs to a study of vaccination and CD4 T cells after COVID-19. Germline trimming cut 5 bases from V and 7 bases from J; bases unmatched to any gene: 11. CDR1 is SGHTA and CDR2 is FQGNSA in the germline V gene. The CDR3 is 15 amino acids. The treatment: roughly 10-day PBMC culture with coronavirus spike peptide pools or control peptides (ViraFEST assay). The Oncomine TCR Beta short-read assay generated sequence data from the DNA of cultured CD4+ T cells. TCRdb called the PCR reads again in MiXCR, with one record for every CDR3 protein. The table records approximately 12,000 distinct CDR3 sequences, around 60% of them present only once.

This chain connects TRBV7-2 to TRBJ1-1; 9 bases fit TRBD1. This TCR came from a human donor who had recovered from COVID-19. Sequenced material: CD4+ T cells from blood, cultured in vitro. The CDR3 nucleotides are TGTGCCAGCAGCCTCGGGACAGGGCAGTGGGGTGAAGCTTTCTTT. It yields the protein CASSLGTGQWGEAFF. Together with reference TRBV7-2 and TRBJ1-1, the CDR3 gives the full variable domain: GAGVSQSPSNKVTEKGKDVELRCDPISGHTALYWYRQSLGQGLEFLIYFQGNSAPDKSGLPSDRFSAERTGGSVSTLTIQRTQQEDSAVYLCASSLGTGQWGEAFFGQGTRLTVV.